These 22 T cell receptor beta chains were sequenced from one sample in a study of metastatic and nonmetastatic thyroid tumors. From the PCR reads, TCRdb re-called clones with MiXCR. The table includes around 26,000 clones, 3.7% detected once. Each patient came to thyroid surgery without any prior treatment (of any kind). The sequenced sample consisted of blood. The receptors originated from a male donor with papillary thyroid cancer or a benign thyroid nodule (not recorded which). Some clones in this sample may be carry-over from other donors' samples.

A few counts support this clone. For the CDR3, the DNA is TGTGCCAGCAGGTTGAGAGCGGGCGGGACTAATATCGGGGAGCTGTTTTTT. Translated: CASRLRAGGTNIGELFF. V is TRBV11-3 and J is TRBJ2-2, with TRBD2 matching over 7 bases. Germline CDR1 SGHNT, CDR2 YENEEA. V was pared by 6 bases and J by 7 bases, with 17 bases of the junction left unmatched. The CDR3 loop spans 17 amino acids.

At least ten counts were recorded for this clone. The chain carries TRBV7-9 and TRBJ2-2; 10 positions agree with TRBD2. This CDR3 has 16 amino acids. Germline V gene lookup returns CDR1 SEHNR and CDR2 FQNEAQ (reference sequence). Losses at the gene ends were 6 bases for V and 5 bases for J; bases not matched to a gene: 9. The CDR3 DNA follows: TGTGCCAGCAGGCCTCCGGGACTAGCGAGTACCGGGGAGCTGTTTTTT. This gives the protein CASRPPGLASTGELFF.

V usage is TRBV6-6 and J usage is TRBJ1-3; D call uncertain. Germline-derived CDR1 and CDR2 are MNHNY and SVGAGI (reference sequence). V lost 0 bases to trimming and J lost 0 bases, with 12 bases between them. This CDR3 has 17 residues. The CDR3 loop reads CASSYSGPTNSGNTIYF. CDR3 in DNA: TGTGCCAGCAGTTACTCGGGTCCGACCAACTCTGGAAACACCATATATTTT.

About this clone: Other nucleotide sequences from this sample produce the same CDR3. V usage is TRBV28 and J usage is TRBJ1-2, with D maybe TRBD1 (6 bases). V shed 6 bases and J shed 6 bases, with 17 bases lying between them. The length of the CDR3 is 14 residues. Germline V gene sequence: CDR1 MDHEN, CDR2 SYDVKM. In nucleotides, the CDR3 is TGTGCCAGCAGCCCCCGGGGCGGGGGGCATGGCTACACCTTC. Encoded protein: CASSPRGGGHGYTF.

This clone was detected many times. The chain uses TRBV20-1 and TRBJ1-1, with D possibly being TRBD1 (6 bases). Germline CDR1 is DFQATT and CDR2 is SNEGSKA (reference sequence). CDR3 length: 14 residues. The ends were cut back, 1 base at V and 4 bases at J, with 13 bases in the middle. CDR3 bases: TGCAGTGCTAGAGCAGGGGAATTGGGCACTGAAGCTTTCTTT. Translation gives CSARAGELGTEAFF.

The chain joins TRBV5-1 to TRBJ1-4; the D is unclear. Germline loops: CDR1 SGHRS, CDR2 YFSETQ. Deletions cut 0 bases from V and 5 bases from J, with 11 bases between. The CDR3 contains 15 residues. In DNA, the CDR3 is TGCGCCAGCAGCTTGGGGGCAGCGGGGAATGAAAAACTGTTTTTT. It specifies CASSLGAAGNEKLFF.

The sample holds many counts of this clone. The chain combines TRBV11-3 with TRBJ2-5, with D unclear. This CDR3 contains 14 residues. V dropped 0 bases and J dropped 5 bases, with 10 bases sitting between them. Germline V lookup: CDR1 SGHNT, CDR2 YENEEA. CDR3 in DNA: TGTGCCAGCAGCTTAGATGGGTCCAGGGAGACCCAGTACTTC. This encodes CASSLDGSRETQYF.

The chain combines TRBV6-1 with TRBJ2-7; perhaps TRBD2 as D (5 bases). CDR1 is MNHNS and CDR2 is SASEGT in the germline V gene. The CDR3 runs 12 residues. Trimming took 5 bases from V and 4 from J, leaving 9 bases between them. The CDR3 reads CASSLLAYEQYF. The CDR3 DNA reads TGTGCCAGCAGTCTCCTAGCTTACGAGCAGTACTTC.

The DNA for the CDR3 is TGTGCCAGCAGTGATACAGGGGTAAACACCGGGGAGCTGTTTTTT. It specifies CASSDTGVNTGELFF. The V call is TRBV6-1, the J call TRBJ2-2; 7 positions match TRBD1. In germline, CDR1 is MNHNS, CDR2 SASEGT. This CDR3 contains 15 residues. Trimming took 3 bases from V and 2 from J; bases not matched to a gene: 3.

The CDR3 DNA reads as TGTGCCAGCAGTGAACCCGGGCAGGCGAGCAATCAGCCCCAGCATTTT. Its protein is CASSEPGQASNQPQHF. J is TRBJ1-5 and V is TRBV6-1; D remains ambiguous. The CDR3 sequence is 16 residues long. V dropped 2 bases and J dropped 1 base, with 12 bases sitting between them. Germline V gene lookup returns CDR1 MNHNS and CDR2 SASEGT.

This clone occurred many times. A read error may explain this, as a much larger clone is one base away. Additional DNA sequences in this sample encode the identical CDR3. The gene calls are TRBV30 and TRBJ2-1, with D perhaps being TRBD1 or TRBD2 (6 bases each). Per the germline V gene, CDR1 is GTSNPN and CDR2 is SVGIG (reference sequence). This CDR3 is 13 amino acids long. The CDR3 sequence is CAWGWGAYNEQFF. CDR3 DNA: TGTGCCTGGGGTTGGGGGGCCTACAACGAGCAGTTCTTC.

This clone was found many times. This chain joins TRBV20-1 and TRBJ1-5; the D gene is possibly TRBD1 (6 bases). This CDR3 is built from 15 residues. The V end was cut by 4 bases, the J end by 8 bases, with 21 bases between. Germline V CDR1 and CDR2: DFQATT, SNEGSKA (reference sequence). The CDR3 DNA is TGCAGTGCTACGGATTCCGGAACAGGGAGTAAGCCCCAGCATTTT. Amino acid sequence: CSATDSGTGSKPQHF.

This clone was found many times. CDR3 nucleotides: TGTGCCAGCAGCCTGGCGGAGACCCAGTACTTC. Protein: CASSLAETQYF. V gene TRBV5-6 combines with J gene TRBJ2-5; the D is unclear. The germline V gene has CDR1 SGHDT and CDR2 YYEEEE. The CDR3 contains 11 residues. V was clipped by 4 bases and J by 5 bases, with 6 bases between them.

This clone was observed many times. The chain combines TRBV7-3 with TRBJ2-5; 9 positions match TRBD1. V lost 7 bases to trimming and J lost 5 bases; unmatched junction nucleotides: 8. The germline V gene encodes CDR1 SGHTA and CDR2 FQGTGA. CDR3 length: 14 residues. The chain's CDR3 is CASNRDRDEETQYF. The CDR3, as DNA: TGTGCCAGCAACAGGGACAGGGACGAGGAGACCCAGTACTTC.

By share of the sample, this clone is medium-sized. J is TRBJ1-2 and V is TRBV28; TRBD1 matches 8 bases. CDR1 and CDR2 from the germline V gene are MDHEN and SYDVKM. The CDR3 is 16 amino acids. V lost 5 bases, J lost 8 bases, and 16 bases stayed unmatched. The CDR3 spells CASSPGQDPYYGGYTF. The CDR3 region has the DNA TGTGCCAGCAGTCCGGGACAGGACCCTTACTATGGCGGCTACACCTTC.

This clone came up a few times. The chain recombines TRBV18 with TRBJ1-1, with TRBD1 matching 7 bases. This CDR3 is 14 amino acids long. Trimming removed 5 bases from V and 5 bases from J; junction bases left unmatched: 8. The V gene's germline CDR1 is KGHSH and CDR2 LQKENI. The CDR3 is CASSTQRGRTEAFF. DNA of the CDR3: TGTGCCAGCTCAACACAGAGGGGGCGAACTGAAGCTTTCTTT.

As to this clone: Germline is not matched at one junction end, which may reflect a read error. This sequence joins TRBV7-9 and TRBJ2-5, with 8 bases matching TRBD1. Germline lookup yields CDR1 SEHNR and CDR2 FQNEAQ (reference sequence). This CDR3 region has 13 residues. In DNA form, the CDR3 reads TGTGCCAGCAGATTCAGGGGGCTTGAGACCCGGTACTTC. This gives the protein CASRFRGLETRYF.

The chain uses TRBV6-5 and TRBJ1-2, with D possibly TRBD1 on 6 matching bases. Germline V lookup: CDR1 MNHEY, CDR2 SVGAGI. The V and J ends lost 3 bases and 3 bases respectively, with 14 bases between them. The CDR3 covers 15 residues. CDR3 sequence: CASSYGGRLDYGYTF. CDR3 bases: TGTGCCAGCAGTTATGGGGGGCGCTTGGACTATGGCTACACCTTC.

This clone was found many times. The chain carries TRBV7-2 and TRBJ2-7, with D tentatively TRBD1 (6 bases). Germline CDR1 is SGHTA and CDR2 is FQGNSA. The CDR3 is 17 residues long. V lost 4 bases and J 3 bases, leaving 22 bases between the germline ends. The CDR3 region is CASSSFPRGPRGYEQYF. As DNA, the CDR3 is TGTGCCAGCAGCTCATTCCCCAGGGGCCCTCGGGGCTACGAGCAGTACTTC.

By share, this clone ranks as medium-sized. The V gene is TRBV7-2, the J gene TRBJ2-1; 10 bases fit TRBD2. Germline V gene sequence: CDR1 SGHTA, CDR2 FQGNSA. V lost 5 bases, J lost 5 bases, and 6 bases stayed unmatched. The CDR3 spans 15 residues. CDR3 in DNA: TGTGCCAGCAGCCCCGAGCGGGAGGGCGACAATGAGCAGTTCTTC. It is translated as CASSPEREGDNEQFF.

V is TRBV6-1 and J is TRBJ2-1; TRBD1 aligns across 8 bases. CDR3 size: 14 residues. Germline assignment: CDR1 MNHNS and CDR2 SASEGT. Germline trimming cut 3 bases from V and 8 bases from J; bases unmatched to any gene: 6. The CDR3 reads CASSDDRGVDEQFF. The CDR3 nucleotides read TGTGCCAGCAGTGACGACAGGGGAGTGGATGAGCAGTTCTTC.

This clone was seen a few times. The genes are TRBV6-5 and TRBJ1-2; D gene unclear. V lost 2 bases, J lost 0 bases, and 10 bases lay in between. Germline-derived CDR1 and CDR2 are MNHEY and SVGAGI. The CDR3 spans 15 residues. CDR3 residues: CASSYGRTSNYGYTF. CDR3 nucleotide sequence: TGTGCCAGCAGTTACGGGAGGACGTCTAACTATGGCTACACCTTC.